The present entry profiles one TCR beta chain with its context. Its antigen is undetermined. The sample originates from a study of T cell responses to AZD1222 COVID-19 vaccine. As for the study in general: Second doses were pooled across both intervals (about 4 or about 12 weeks). Study-wide findings and caveats: Only five to seven individuals given AZD1222 were seropositive at baseline. Among spike-specific TCRs, nearly half reportedly target unmutated variant regions.

CDR3 length: 14 amino acids. CDR1 and CDR2 (germline): LGHNT, FRNRAP. Between the trimmed V and J ends, which lost 6 bases and 7 bases, there was a span of 18 bases. The assay was immunoSEQ multiplex PCR, and TCRdb's table has in-frame clones only and misses some. The sample has over 150,000 clones, about nine tenths seen once. This specimen was peripheral blood, taken on day 0 of AZD1222 vaccination. The J gene is TRBJ2-5, the V gene TRBV12-5; possibly TRBD2 for D (7 bases). This TCR was sampled from an adult in good health. The CDR3 nucleotides are TGTGCTAGTGGCCCAAGCGGGACAATGGCGACCCAGTACTTC. As protein: CASGPSGTMATQYF.